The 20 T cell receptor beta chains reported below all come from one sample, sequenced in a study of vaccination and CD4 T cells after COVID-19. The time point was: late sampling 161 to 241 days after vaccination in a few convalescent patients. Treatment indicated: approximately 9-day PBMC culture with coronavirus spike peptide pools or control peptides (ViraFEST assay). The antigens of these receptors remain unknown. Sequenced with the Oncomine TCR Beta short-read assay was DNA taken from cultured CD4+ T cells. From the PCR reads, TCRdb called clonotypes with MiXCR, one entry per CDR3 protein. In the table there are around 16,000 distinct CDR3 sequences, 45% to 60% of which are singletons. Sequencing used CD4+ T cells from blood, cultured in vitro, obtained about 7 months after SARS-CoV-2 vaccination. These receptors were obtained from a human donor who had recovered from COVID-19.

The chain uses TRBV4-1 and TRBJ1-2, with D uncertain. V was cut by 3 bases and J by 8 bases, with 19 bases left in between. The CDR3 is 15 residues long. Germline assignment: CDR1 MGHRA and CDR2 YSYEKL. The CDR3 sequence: CASSQHGKPHYGYTF. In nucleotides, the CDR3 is TGCGCCAGCAGCCAGCACGGGAAACCACATTACGGCTACACCTTC.

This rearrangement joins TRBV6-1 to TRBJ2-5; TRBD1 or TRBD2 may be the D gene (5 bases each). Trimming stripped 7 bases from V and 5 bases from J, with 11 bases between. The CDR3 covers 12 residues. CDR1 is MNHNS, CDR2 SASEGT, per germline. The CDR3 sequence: CASNSWGETQYF. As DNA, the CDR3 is TGTGCCAGCAATTCCTGGGGGGAGACCCAGTACTTC.

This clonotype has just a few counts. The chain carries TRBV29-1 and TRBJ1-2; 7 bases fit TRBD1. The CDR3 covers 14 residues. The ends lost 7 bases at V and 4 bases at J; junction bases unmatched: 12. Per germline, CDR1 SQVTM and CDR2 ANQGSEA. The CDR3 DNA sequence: TGCAGCGCACTAGTAGGTCAGGGGGGCTATGGCTACACCTTC. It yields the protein CSALVGQGGYGYTF.

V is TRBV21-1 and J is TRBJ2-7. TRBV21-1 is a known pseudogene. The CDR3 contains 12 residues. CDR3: CASSPTAYEQYF. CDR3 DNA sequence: TGTGCCAGCAGCCCAACAGCTTACGAGCAGTACTTC.

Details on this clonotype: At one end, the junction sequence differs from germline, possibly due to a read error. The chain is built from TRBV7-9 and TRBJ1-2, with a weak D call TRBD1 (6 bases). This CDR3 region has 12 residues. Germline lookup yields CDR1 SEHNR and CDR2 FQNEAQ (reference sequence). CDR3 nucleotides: TGCGCCAGCAGCTTAGGTGAAAGGGGGAGGTCCTTC. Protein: CASSLGERGRSF.

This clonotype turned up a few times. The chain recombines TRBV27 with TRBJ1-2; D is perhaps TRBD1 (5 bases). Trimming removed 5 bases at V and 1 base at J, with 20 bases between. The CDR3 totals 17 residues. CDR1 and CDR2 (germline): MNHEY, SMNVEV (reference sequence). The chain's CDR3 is CASSPYRPNLYNYGYTF. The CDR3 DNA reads TGTGCCAGCAGTCCTTACAGGCCTAACCTTTATAACTATGGCTACACCTTC.

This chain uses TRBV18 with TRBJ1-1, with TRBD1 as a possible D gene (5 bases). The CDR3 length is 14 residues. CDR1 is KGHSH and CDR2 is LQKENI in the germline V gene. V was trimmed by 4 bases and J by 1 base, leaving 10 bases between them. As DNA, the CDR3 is TGTGCCAGCTCACTTCGCGGGGCGAACACTGAAGCTTTCTTT. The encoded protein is CASSLRGANTEAFF.

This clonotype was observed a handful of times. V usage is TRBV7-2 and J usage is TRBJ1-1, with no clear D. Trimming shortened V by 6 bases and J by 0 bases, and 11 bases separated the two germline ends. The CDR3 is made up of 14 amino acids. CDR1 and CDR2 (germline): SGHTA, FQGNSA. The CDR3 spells CASRLQALNTEAFF. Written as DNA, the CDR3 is TGTGCCAGCAGGCTTCAGGCCTTGAACACTGAAGCTTTCTTT.

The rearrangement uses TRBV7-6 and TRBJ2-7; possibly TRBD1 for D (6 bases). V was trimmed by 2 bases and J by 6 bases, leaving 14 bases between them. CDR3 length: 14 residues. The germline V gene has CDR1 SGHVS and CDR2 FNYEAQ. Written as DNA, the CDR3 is TGTGCCAGCAGCTTATCGCTGGGGGCTAGCGAGCAGTACTTC. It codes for CASSLSLGASEQYF.

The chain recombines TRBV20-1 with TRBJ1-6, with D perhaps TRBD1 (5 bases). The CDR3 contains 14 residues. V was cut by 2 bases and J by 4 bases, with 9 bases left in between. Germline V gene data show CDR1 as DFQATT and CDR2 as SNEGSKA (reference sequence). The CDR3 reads CSARRQIYNSPLHF. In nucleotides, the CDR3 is TGCAGTGCTAGAAGACAGATTTATAATTCACCCCTCCACTTT.

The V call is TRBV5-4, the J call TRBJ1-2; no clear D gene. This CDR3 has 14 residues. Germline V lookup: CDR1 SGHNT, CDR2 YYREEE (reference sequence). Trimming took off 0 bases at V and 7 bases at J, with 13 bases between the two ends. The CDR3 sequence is CASSLENPAGGYTF. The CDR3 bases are TGTGCCAGCAGCTTGGAAAACCCGGCGGGTGGCTACACCTTC.

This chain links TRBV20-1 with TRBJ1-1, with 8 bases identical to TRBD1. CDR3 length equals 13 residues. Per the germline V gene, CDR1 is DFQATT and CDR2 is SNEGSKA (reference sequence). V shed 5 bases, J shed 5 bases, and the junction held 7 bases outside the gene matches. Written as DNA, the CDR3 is TGCAGTGCTCGTCAGGGGGCATGGACTGAAGCTTTCTTT. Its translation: CSARQGAWTEAFF.

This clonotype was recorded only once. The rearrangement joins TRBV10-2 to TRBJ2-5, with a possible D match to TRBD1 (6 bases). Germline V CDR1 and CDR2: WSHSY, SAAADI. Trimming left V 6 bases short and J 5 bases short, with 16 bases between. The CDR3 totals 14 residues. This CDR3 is CASRTNRAGETQYF. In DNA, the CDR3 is TGCGCCAGCAGGACGAACAGGGCCGGGGAGACCCAGTACTTC.

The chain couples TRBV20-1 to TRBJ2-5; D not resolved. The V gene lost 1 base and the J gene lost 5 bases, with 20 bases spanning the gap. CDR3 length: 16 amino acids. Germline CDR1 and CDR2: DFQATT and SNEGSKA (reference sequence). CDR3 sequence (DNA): TGCAGTGCTAGAGTGGGCAGAGTGAACATCAGGGAGACCCAGTACTTC. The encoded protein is CSARVGRVNIRETQYF.

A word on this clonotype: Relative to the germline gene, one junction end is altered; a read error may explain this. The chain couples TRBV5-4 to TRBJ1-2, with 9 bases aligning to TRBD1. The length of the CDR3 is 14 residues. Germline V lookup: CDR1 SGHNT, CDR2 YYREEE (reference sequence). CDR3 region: CASSSPGQGDGYTF. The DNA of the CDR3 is TGCGCCAGCAGCTCACCGGGACAGGGCGATGGCTACACCTTC.

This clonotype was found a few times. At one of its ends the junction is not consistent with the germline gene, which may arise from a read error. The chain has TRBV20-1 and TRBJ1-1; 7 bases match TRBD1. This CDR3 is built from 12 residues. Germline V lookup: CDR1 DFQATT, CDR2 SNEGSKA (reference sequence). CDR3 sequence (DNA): TGCAGTGCACGACAGGGTCCTGCCTCCCACGGCTTT. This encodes CSARQGPASHGF.

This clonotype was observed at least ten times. This CDR3 is CASSLDRNTEAFF. CDR3 bases: TGTGCCAGCAGCCTGGACAGGAACACTGAAGCTTTCTTT. The V call is TRBV7-6, the J call TRBJ1-1, with D perhaps matching TRBD1 (6 bases). Germline CDR1 SGHVS, CDR2 FNYEAQ. Trimming pared 5 bases from V and 1 base from J, leaving 8 bases between. The CDR3 is 13 residues long.

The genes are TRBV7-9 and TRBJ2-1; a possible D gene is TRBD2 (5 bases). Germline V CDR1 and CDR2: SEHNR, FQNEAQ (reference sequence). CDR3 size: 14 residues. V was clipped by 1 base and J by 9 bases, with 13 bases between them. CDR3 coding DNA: TGTGCCAGCAGCTTAGTGGGTTGGAGCGGTGAGCAGTTCTTC. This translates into CASSLVGWSGEQFF.

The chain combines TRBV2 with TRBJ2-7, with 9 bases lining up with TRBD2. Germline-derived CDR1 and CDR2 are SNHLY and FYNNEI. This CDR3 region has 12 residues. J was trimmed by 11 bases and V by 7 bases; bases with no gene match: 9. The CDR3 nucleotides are TGTGCCAGCACGGCGGGGGGGCCGGCAGAGTACTTC. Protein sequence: CASTAGGPAEYF.

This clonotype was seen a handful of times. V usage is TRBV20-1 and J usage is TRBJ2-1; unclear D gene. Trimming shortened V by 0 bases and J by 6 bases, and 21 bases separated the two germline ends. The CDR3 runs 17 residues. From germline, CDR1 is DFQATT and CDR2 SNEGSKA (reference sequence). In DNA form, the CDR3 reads TGCAGTGCTAGAGATGTAGGGAAGGGTCGGGCGAGCAATGAGCAGTTCTTC. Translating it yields CSARDVGKGRASNEQFF.